Following are 28 T cell receptor beta chains from one sample sequenced in a study of T-cell memory formation after mild COVID-19. TCRdb reprocessed the 5' RACE reads with MiXCR, giving one entry per CDR3 protein. The sample lists about 310,000 distinct CDR3 sequences; more than 15% were seen once. The sequenced material came from PBMCs or a T cell subset sorted from them (not recorded which). The receptors come from a man aged 18-30 years who had mild COVID-19 (a few samples of this study predate the infection). Cell type and time point are not known.

J is TRBJ2-2 and V is TRBV9; D might be TRBD2 (5 bases). Germline CDR1 SGDLS, CDR2 YYNGEE. CDR3 length: 15 amino acids. Trimming removed 0 bases at V and 6 bases at J, with 12 bases between. CDR3 sequence reads: CASSVASLGAGELFF. DNA for the CDR3: TGTGCCAGCAGCGTAGCTTCACTAGGCGCCGGGGAGCTGTTTTTT.

This sequence joins TRBV29-1 and TRBJ1-2; 12 nucleotides agree with TRBD1. After removal of 6 bases from V and 4 bases from J, the junction contained 9 bases not matched to a gene. Germline V lookup: CDR1 SQVTM, CDR2 ANQGSEA. This CDR3 comprises 15 residues. For the CDR3, the DNA is TGCAGCGTCTCCGGGACAGGGGGCTGGGGCTATGGCTACACCTTC. Translation gives CSVSGTGGWGYGYTF. Drawing the rest from reference TRBV29-1 and TRBJ1-2, the complete variable domain is SAVISQKPSRDICQRGTSLTIQCQVDSQVTMMFWYRQQPGQSLTLIATANQGSEATYESGFVIDKFPISRPNLTFSTLTVSNMSPEDSSIYLCSVSGTGGWGYGYTFGSGTRLTVV.

Ten or more counts support this clonotype. The rearrangement joins TRBV7-8 to TRBJ2-2, with D uncertain. V lost 8 bases and J lost 1, with 11 bases in between. Germline CDR1 SGHVS, CDR2 FQNEAQ. The CDR3 runs 14 residues. The CDR3 nucleotides read TGTGCCAGCCAACGAAGCAAGAACACCGGGGAGCTGTTTTTT. Protein sequence: CASQRSKNTGELFF.

The rearrangement uses TRBV6-5 and TRBJ1-4, with D possibly matching TRBD1 (5 bases). CDR3 length: 16 amino acids. The V end lost 0 bases, the J end lost 4 bases, and 12 bases lay between the germline ends. Per germline, CDR1 MNHEY and CDR2 SVGAGI. The CDR3 DNA sequence: TGTGCCAGCAGTTACTCGGGCGGGGGGATTAATGAAAAACTGTTTTTT. This translates into CASSYSGGGINEKLFF.

The chain employs TRBV4-1 and TRBJ1-4; D is unclear. Trimming left V 2 bases short and J 7 bases short, with 5 bases between. The germline V gene has CDR1 MGHRA and CDR2 YSYEKL. The CDR3 is 12 residues long. The CDR3, as DNA: TGCGCCAGCAGCCAAACTGGTGAAAAACTGTTTTTT. This gives the protein CASSQTGEKLFF.

The chain recombines TRBV5-1 with TRBJ2-2; TRBD1 agrees at 7 bases. The CDR3 is made up of 18 amino acids. V was pared by 2 bases and J by 3 bases, with 13 bases of the junction left unmatched. In germline, CDR1 is SGHRS, CDR2 YFSETQ. This CDR3 reads CASSLLLQGVKYTGELFF. The CDR3 bases are TGCGCCAGCAGCTTACTACTCCAGGGGGTTAAGTACACCGGGGAGCTGTTTTTT.

The CDR3 DNA sequence: TGTGCCAGCAGCTTCACCCGGGGGGCCACTGAAGCTTTCTTT. Protein sequence: CASSFTRGATEAFF. This rearrangement joins TRBV7-9 to TRBJ1-1, with D maybe TRBD1 (6 bases). CDR1 and CDR2 from the germline V gene are SEHNR and FQNEAQ (reference sequence). CDR3 length: 14 amino acids. V dropped 3 bases and J dropped 4 bases, with 12 bases sitting between them.

The chain couples TRBV10-3 to TRBJ1-2; D unresolved. Germline V CDR1 and CDR2: ENHRY, SYGVKD. V gave up 11 bases and J gave up 1 base, with 14 bases separating them. The CDR3 runs to 13 residues. In DNA form, the CDR3 reads TGTGCCTCTACGGGAGAAATTAACTATGGCTACACCTTC. Its protein product is CASTGEINYGYTF.

This clonotype was seen at least ten times. The chain is built from TRBV5-1 and TRBJ2-7; D uncertain. The germline gives CDR1 SGHRS, CDR2 YFSETQ. The ends were cut back, 0 bases at V and 5 bases at J, with 15 bases in the middle. This CDR3 is 15 amino acids long. The CDR3 sequence: CASSLGHAPSDEQYV. Written as DNA, the CDR3 is TGCGCCAGCAGCTTGGGGCACGCGCCCAGCGACGAGCAGTACGTC.

This clonotype was observed a handful of times. The J gene is TRBJ1-6, the V gene TRBV4-2, with 7 bases lining up with TRBD1. In germline, CDR1 is LGHNA, CDR2 YNFKEQ. V lost 4 bases to trimming and J lost 7 bases; unmatched junction nucleotides: 7. This CDR3 is built from 15 residues. The CDR3 loop is CASSLRQGDNSPLHF. DNA of the CDR3: TGTGCCAGCAGCCTCAGGCAGGGGGACAATTCACCCCTCCACTTT.

This clonotype came up many times. The J gene is TRBJ2-3, the V gene TRBV7-2, with a weak D call TRBD2 (6 bases). This CDR3 is 14 amino acids long. The germline gives CDR1 SGHTA, CDR2 FQGNSA. Between the trimmed V and J ends, which lost 3 bases and 4 bases, there was a span of 11 bases. DNA for the CDR3: TGTGCCAGCAGCTTCCTGGGAGGCCCAGATACGCAGTATTTT. Protein sequence: CASSFLGGPDTQYF. The whole variable domain, filled in from reference TRBV7-2 and TRBJ2-3, reads GAGVSQSPSNKVTEKGKDVELRCDPISGHTALYWYRQSLGQGLEFLIYFQGNSAPDKSGLPSDRFSAERTGGSVSTLTIQRTQQEDSAVYLCASSFLGGPDTQYFGPGTRLTVL.

This rearrangement joins TRBV7-6 to TRBJ1-6, with D tentatively TRBD1 (6 bases). V dropped 1 base and J dropped 10 bases, with 17 bases sitting between them. CDR1 and CDR2 from the germline V gene are SGHVS and FNYEAQ. This CDR3 is built from 16 residues. This CDR3 is CASSLESVGGGSPLHF. The CDR3 DNA follows: TGTGCCAGCAGCTTAGAGAGTGTAGGGGGAGGATCACCCCTCCACTTT.

There are a few counts of this clonotype. The V gene is TRBV5-4, the J gene TRBJ2-5, with 7 bases identical to TRBD2. The V gene end was trimmed by 1 base and the J gene end by 7 bases; junction bases not matched to a gene: 7. The CDR3 has 14 amino acids. Germline CDR1 is SGHNT and CDR2 is YYREEE (reference sequence). The CDR3 nucleotides read TGTGCCAGCAGCTTGCCCAGCGGGGCGGGGACCCAGTACTTC. As protein: CASSLPSGAGTQYF.

The CDR3 spells CSARVMLLQETQYF. DNA for the CDR3: TGCAGTGCTAGGGTCATGCTACTCCAAGAGACCCAGTACTTC. The gene calls are TRBV20-1 and TRBJ2-5; no firm D call. This CDR3 has 14 residues. Looked up from germline, CDR1 is DFQATT and CDR2 is SNEGSKA (reference sequence). The germline V and J ends were trimmed by 3 bases and 1 base, with 12 bases remaining between them.

V is TRBV5-4 and J is TRBJ2-2; D may be TRBD1 (6 bases). Germline values: CDR1 SGHNT, CDR2 YYREEE (reference sequence). The CDR3 contains 15 residues. V lost 5 bases and J lost 2, with 13 bases in between. The CDR3 is CASRLQGPNTGELFF. The CDR3 nucleotides are TGTGCCAGCAGGTTACAGGGCCCAAACACCGGGGAGCTGTTTTTT.

V is TRBV7-6 and J is TRBJ2-3, with D maybe TRBD2 (5 bases). The CDR3 runs to 17 residues. Trimming removed 1 base at V and 0 bases at J, with 14 bases between. CDR1 is SGHVS and CDR2 is FNYEAQ in the germline V gene. This CDR3 reads CASSLGFRELSTDTQYF. CDR3 DNA sequence: TGTGCCAGCAGCTTAGGGTTCCGGGAACTTAGCACAGATACGCAGTATTTT.

This clonotype was seen more than once but under ten times. The rearrangement joins TRBV4-2 to TRBJ2-5, with a possible D match to TRBD2 (5 bases). V lost 0 bases, J lost 6 bases, and 8 bases lay in between. The germline V gene has CDR1 LGHNA and CDR2 YNFKEQ. This CDR3 has 13 amino acids. CDR3: CASSQDRRQTQYF. The CDR3 bases are TGTGCCAGCAGCCAAGATCGGAGGCAGACCCAGTACTTC.

In this sample, this clonotype turned up many times. This chain links TRBV7-3 with TRBJ2-3; D not certain. V was cut by 0 bases and J by 1 base, with 2 bases left in between. CDR1 is SGHTA, CDR2 FQGTGA, per germline. The CDR3 is made up of 13 amino acids. Written as DNA, the CDR3 is TGTGCCAGCAGCTTAACTGGCACAGATACGCAGTATTTT. Translation: CASSLTGTDTQYF.

This clonotype was recorded a few times. CDR3 sequence: CASSTGQNNEQFF. CDR3 in DNA: TGTGCCAGCAGCACCGGACAGAACAATGAGCAGTTCTTC. The V call is TRBV5-4, the J call TRBJ2-1, with D possibly TRBD1 on 6 matching bases. The CDR3 sequence is 13 residues long. Germline loops: CDR1 SGHNT, CDR2 YYREEE (reference sequence). Trimming left V 4 bases short and J 5 bases short, with 10 bases between. The full variable domain, with the rest looked up from reference TRBV5-4 and TRBJ2-1, is ETGVTQSPTHLIKTRGQQVTLRCSSQSGHNTVSWYQQALGQGPQFIFQYYREEENGRGNFPPRFSGLQFPNYSSELNVNALELDDSALYLCASSTGQNNEQFFGPGTRLTVL.

This clonotype was counted many times. The J gene is TRBJ2-2, the V gene TRBV7-8; 7 bases match TRBD2. Germline V CDR1 and CDR2: SGHVS, FQNEAQ. The CDR3 runs 16 residues. Trimming removed 5 bases from V and 0 bases from J; junction bases left unmatched: 6. DNA of the CDR3: TGTGCCAGCAGCGGTCGAGGACTAGCGAACACCGGGGAGCTGTTTTTT. It yields the protein CASSGRGLANTGELFF. The full variable domain, completed using reference TRBV7-8 and TRBJ2-2, is GAGVSQSPRYKVAKRGQDVALRCDPISGHVSLFWYQQALGQGPEFLTYFQNEAQLDKSGLPSDRFFAERPEGSVSTLKIQRTQQEDSAVYLCASSGRGLANTGELFFGEGSRLTVL.

This clonotype was observed many times. V is TRBV12-3 or TRBV12-4 and J is TRBJ2-2, with D perhaps TRBD2 (5 bases). This CDR3 has 16 amino acids. V was cut by 6 bases and J by 4 bases, with 18 bases left in between. CDR3 sequence (DNA): TGTGCCAGCAGGCCCTCCTATGCGGGTAGCACCGGGGAGCTGTTTTTT. Encoded protein: CASRPSYAGSTGELFF.

The genes are TRBV6-5 and TRBJ2-3; perhaps D is TRBD1 or TRBD2 (5 bases each). Deletions cut 2 bases from V and 6 bases from J, with 12 bases between. Germline values: CDR1 MNHEY, CDR2 SVGAGI. The CDR3 sequence is 14 residues long. CDR3 nucleotide sequence: TGTGCCAGCAGTTACCGGGGCTCGGGGGATACGCAGTATTTT. Translating it yields CASSYRGSGDTQYF.

The chain couples TRBV5-4 to TRBJ1-2; D is unclear. This CDR3 spans 15 amino acids. CDR1 and CDR2 (germline): SGHNT, YYREEE (reference sequence). V lost 2 bases, J lost 4 bases, and 15 bases lay in between. This chain's CDR3 is CASSLQVSRGYGYTF. The CDR3 coding sequence is TGTGCCAGCAGCTTACAAGTTTCACGGGGCTATGGCTACACCTTC.

This CDR3 reads CASSTSGGNSPLHF. CDR3 DNA sequence: TGTGCCAGCAGCACTTCGGGGGGTAATTCACCCCTCCACTTT. The V gene is TRBV7-9, the J gene TRBJ1-6; D is perhaps TRBD1 (5 bases). Trimming took off 5 bases at V and 6 bases at J, with 11 bases between the two ends. Germline CDR1 and CDR2: SEHNR and FQNEAQ (reference sequence). The CDR3 covers 14 residues.

The rearrangement joins TRBV7-6 to TRBJ2-2, with 7 bases fitting TRBD2. CDR3 length equals 16 residues. V lost 2 bases to trimming and J lost 2 bases; unmatched junction nucleotides: 5. Germline CDR1 reads SGHVS; CDR2 reads FNYEAQ. In DNA form, the CDR3 reads TGTGCCAGCAGCTTAAGGGGAGGGGCCAACACCGGGGAGCTGTTTTTT. Residues: CASSLRGGANTGELFF.

This clonotype was seen only a few times. The rearrangement joins TRBV20-1 to TRBJ1-5; unclear D gene. Deletions cut 0 bases from V and 5 bases from J, with 8 bases between. The germline V gene encodes CDR1 DFQATT and CDR2 SNEGSKA (reference sequence). This CDR3 region has 13 residues. CDR3 in amino acids: CSARDPYDQPQHF. CDR3 in DNA: TGCAGTGCTAGAGACCCCTATGATCAGCCCCAGCATTTT.

The chain joins TRBV5-1 to TRBJ2-2; TRBD1 is a possible D gene (5 bases). CDR1 and CDR2 (germline): SGHRS, YFSETQ. The length of the CDR3 is 15 residues. V lost 2 bases and J 4 bases, leaving 12 bases between the germline ends. The CDR3 spells CASSFARESTGELFF. Here the CDR3 DNA reads TGCGCCAGCAGCTTCGCCAGGGAATCCACCGGGGAGCTGTTTTTT. The complete variable domain, with remaining parts taken from reference TRBV5-1 and TRBJ2-2, reads KAGVTQTPRYLIKTRGQQVTLSCSPISGHRSVSWYQQTPGQGLQFLFEYFSETQRNKGNFPGRFSGRQFSNSRSEMNVSTLELGDSALYLCASSFARESTGELFFGEGSRLTVL.

This clonotype has more than one count but fewer than ten. The chain employs TRBV7-9 and TRBJ2-5; D ambiguous. This CDR3 comprises 13 residues. V was cut by 1 base and J by 5 bases, with 8 bases left in between. Germline V gene lookup returns CDR1 SEHNR and CDR2 FQNEAQ (reference sequence). The CDR3 loop reads CASSLEIRETQYF. Written as DNA, the CDR3 is TGTGCCAGCAGCTTAGAAATAAGGGAGACCCAGTACTTC.